Sequencing of this T cell receptor (beta chain) was carried out in a study of response to subunit inactivated influenza vaccine. Each CDR3 protein gets one entry after TCRdb re-called the RT-PCR reads with MiXCR. The data show more than 550,000 distinct CDR3 sequences, with roughly 10% seen just once and approximately 10% held by the top ten. V lost 5 bases and J 7 bases, leaving 21 bases between the germline ends. The CDR3 runs to 16 residues. Notes on this clonotype: Its antigen is still unknown.

Findings and caveats of the study: Only a handful of new T cells, the authors suggested, are recruited with each seasonal influenza vaccination.

Source: PBMCs from blood, taken on the day of vaccination. The chain couples TRBV12-3 or TRBV12-4 to TRBJ2-4, with D possibly TRBD1 on 6 matching bases. The TCR comes from a man between 45 and 60 years old who received an inactivated influenza vaccine. The CDR3 sequence is CASSRAGATNRNIQYF. For the CDR3, the DNA is TGTGCCAGCAGTCGAGCAGGGGCCACCAATAGGAACATTCAGTACTTC.